The following is a TCR beta chain sequence with its context. As yet, its antigen is unknown. The data derive from a study of cytomegalovirus exposure and HLA in healthy donors. General study findings and limits: A list of about 160 TCR beta chains associated with cytomegalovirus was given. In a later analysis, HLA-associated TCR beta chains were more clonally expanded than equally common others. Several of the most significant clusters appeared linked to common viral pathogens, based on a later analysis. The study reported that TCR beta sequences accurately predicted HLA-A and HLA-B alleles in most subjects.

With V trimmed by 4 bases and J by 6 bases, 7 bases remained unmatched. The CDR3 has 13 residues. Germline CDR1 is SGHNT and CDR2 is YYREEE (reference sequence). The PCR was carried out with 60 Vbeta primers and 13 Jbeta primers. Profiling relied on immunoSEQ multiplex PCR, and the TCRdb table lists in-frame clones only, not all of them. Found here are some 120,000 clones, 80% to 90% of them singletons; the top ten hold over 9%. This receptor was identified in a male donor in good health and CMV-seropositive. This rearrangement joins TRBV5-4 to TRBJ2-7; 7 bases align to TRBD1. The sample was PBMCs. This chain's CDR3 is CASSPFYRGEQYF. In DNA, the CDR3 is TGTGCCAGCAGCCCCTTCTACAGGGGCGAGCAGTACTTC.